These 30 T cell receptor beta chains originate from one sample sequenced in a study of T cell responses to AZD1222 COVID-19 vaccine. Libraries were prepared by immunoSEQ multiplex PCR; TCRdb keeps only in-frame clonotypes and omits some of them. Among around 130,000 clones listed, more than 85% were seen once. The material sequenced was peripheral blood, taken on day 0 of AZD1222 vaccination. These receptors all stem from an adult in good health.

The chain couples TRBV6-5 to TRBJ1-2; D remains unclear. Trimming removed 7 bases at V and 0 bases at J, with 0 bases between. The CDR3 extends over 10 amino acids. CDR1 is MNHEY, CDR2 SVGAGI, per germline. The DNA for the CDR3 is TGTGCCAGCACTAACTATGGCTACACCTTC. This codes for CASTNYGYTF.

The chain recombines TRBV6-5 with TRBJ1-1, with 9 bases matching TRBD1. The CDR3 has 15 residues. Looked up from germline, CDR1 is MNHEY and CDR2 is SVGAGI. After removal of 6 bases from V and 7 bases from J, the junction contained 12 bases not matched to a gene. CDR3 amino acids: CASRRDRADLYEAFF. In nucleotides, the CDR3 is TGTGCCAGCAGGAGGGACAGGGCGGATTTGTATGAAGCTTTCTTT.

The chain links TRBV2 to TRBJ1-4; possible D gene TRBD1, 5 bases. The CDR3 is 15 amino acids. V was trimmed by 0 bases and J by 8 bases, leaving 13 bases between them. Per germline, CDR1 SNHLY and CDR2 FYNNEI. The CDR3 loop is CASSEAGGDREKLFF. The CDR3 region has the DNA TGTGCCAGCAGTGAAGCCGGGGGGGATCGAGAAAAACTGTTTTTT.

This clone was recorded only once. The V and J genes are TRBV6-4 and TRBJ1-2; D is uncertain. The CDR3 has 11 amino acids. V lost 10 bases and J 4 bases, leaving 10 bases between the germline ends. Germline V gene lookup returns CDR1 MRHNA and CDR2 SNTAGT. CDR3 nucleotides: TGTGCCACAAGAAACGCCTATGGCTACACCTTC. Translation: CATRNAYGYTF.

The chain combines TRBV6-6 with TRBJ1-6, with a possible D match to TRBD1 (5 bases). The CDR3 is 14 residues long. The V gene's germline CDR1 is MNHNY and CDR2 SVGAGI (reference sequence). V lost 5 bases and J lost 8, with 13 bases in between. CDR3 in amino acids: CASSQLGDDSPLHF. CDR3 DNA: TGTGCCAGCAGTCAGTTGGGGGACGATTCACCCCTCCACTTT.

The V and J genes are TRBV7-2 and TRBJ1-5; D may be TRBD1 (6 bases). Germline V CDR1 and CDR2: SGHTA, FQGNSA. The length of the CDR3 is 14 residues. V gave up 3 bases and J gave up 6 bases, with 12 bases separating them. Written as DNA, the CDR3 is TGTGCCAGCAGCTTTAGGGGGGGTAGTCAGCCCCAGCATTTT. This codes for CASSFRGGSQPQHF. The full variable domain, its missing parts supplied by reference TRBV7-2 and TRBJ1-5, is GAGVSQSPSNKVTEKGKDVELRCDPISGHTALYWYRQSLGQGLEFLIYFQGNSAPDKSGLPSDRFSAERTGGSVSTLTIQRTQQEDSAVYLCASSFRGGSQPQHFGDGTRLSIL.

The chain employs TRBV9 and TRBJ1-2; D uncertain. V was cut by 0 bases and J by 5 bases, with 14 bases left in between. Germline V gene data show CDR1 as SGDLS and CDR2 as YYNGEE. CDR3 length equals 15 residues. The CDR3 sequence: CASSVVTSLGYGYTF. The CDR3 nucleotides read TGTGCCAGCAGCGTAGTTACATCCCTGGGATATGGCTACACCTTC.

V and J are TRBV10-2 and TRBJ2-3, with 11 bases fitting TRBD1. This CDR3 comprises 17 residues. Trimming cost V 3 bases and J 4 bases; bases outside gene matches: 9. The germline V gene encodes CDR1 WSHSY and CDR2 SAAADI. The CDR3: CASSDPWTGGEADTQYF. The CDR3 bases are TGCGCCAGCAGTGACCCTTGGACAGGGGGCGAGGCAGATACGCAGTATTTT.

A note on this clone: The identical CDR3 is also encoded by other nucleotide sequences in the sample. V usage is TRBV19 and J usage is TRBJ1-5; the D is unclear. The CDR3 has 15 amino acids. V was shortened by 1 base and J by 0 bases, with 7 bases between the two germline ends. Germline values: CDR1 LNHDA, CDR2 SQIVND (reference sequence). The CDR3 is CASSIAGYSNQPQHF. In DNA form, the CDR3 reads TGTGCCAGTAGTATAGCAGGTTATAGCAATCAGCCCCAGCATTTT.

Details on this clone: Other DNA sequences in this specimen translate into the identical CDR3. The chain couples TRBV9 to TRBJ1-3, with D possibly matching TRBD1 (5 bases). The CDR3 consists of 14 residues. Germline-derived CDR1 and CDR2 are SGDLS and YYNGEE. Trimming cost V 0 bases and J 2 bases, with 6 bases left between them. CDR3 DNA sequence: TGTGCCAGCAGCGTAGGGGGGGCTGGAAACACCATATATTTT. Amino acid sequence: CASSVGGAGNTIYF. Combining the CDR3 with reference TRBV9 and TRBJ1-3 gives the whole variable domain DSGVTQTPKHLITATGQRVTLRCSPRSGDLSVYWYQQSLDQGLQFLIQYYNGEERAKGNILERFSAQQFPDLHSELNLSSLELGDSALYFCASSVGGAGNTIYFGEGSWLTVV.

The J gene is TRBJ1-2, the V gene TRBV3-1 (or the pseudogene TRBV3-2); tentative D call: TRBD1 (5 bases). Trimming removed 5 bases from V and 2 bases from J, with 12 bases in between. The CDR3 covers 14 residues. Germline assignment: CDR1 LGHDT and CDR2 YNNKEL (reference sequence). The CDR3 here is CASSAWDGNYGYTF. CDR3 in DNA: TGTGCCAGCAGCGCCTGGGACGGGAACTATGGCTACACCTTC.

The chain joins TRBV18 to TRBJ2-7; 8 bases are shared with TRBD2. The germline V gene has CDR1 KGHSH and CDR2 LQKENI. CDR3 length: 13 amino acids. Trimming removed 3 bases from V and 4 bases from J; junction bases left unmatched: 2. CDR3 protein: CASSPSGEYEQYF. The CDR3 DNA reads as TGTGCCAGCTCACCTAGCGGGGAGTACGAGCAGTACTTC.

J is TRBJ1-2 and V is TRBV12-3 or TRBV12-4; no definite D call. This CDR3 region has 13 residues. V lost 7 bases and J lost 1, with 10 bases in between. The CDR3 is CASTTGFNYGYTF. The CDR3 nucleotides read TGTGCCAGCACCACGGGGTTTAACTATGGCTACACCTTC.

This clone was recorded only once. J is TRBJ2-5 and V is TRBV7-2; TRBD2 matches 8 bases. From germline, CDR1 is SGHTA and CDR2 FQGNSA. The CDR3 sequence is 17 residues long. J gave up 0 bases and V 1 base, and 7 bases lay outside the gene matches. CDR3 nucleotide sequence: TGTGCCAGCAGCTTAGATTTGAGTAGCGGGGACCAAGAGACCCAGTACTTC. It codes for CASSLDLSSGDQETQYF.

The chain uses TRBV7-6 and TRBJ1-5, with unresolved D. Germline lookup yields CDR1 SGHVS and CDR2 FNYEAQ. CDR3 size: 13 residues. Trimming took off 1 base at V and 7 bases at J, with 8 bases between the two ends. CDR3 loop: CASSLGEFQPQHF. The DNA for the CDR3 is TGTGCCAGCAGCTTAGGGGAGTTCCAGCCCCAGCATTTT.

V is TRBV11-2 and J is TRBJ2-3; D may be TRBD1 (6 bases). Germline CDR1 reads SGHAT; CDR2 reads FQNNGV. Trimming left V 4 bases short and J 0 bases short, with 11 bases between. This CDR3 spans 15 amino acids. The CDR3 loop is CASSSQGPSTDTQYF. The DNA of the CDR3 is TGTGCCAGCAGCTCGCAGGGGCCTAGCACAGATACGCAGTATTTT.

This rearrangement joins TRBV18 to TRBJ2-7, with D tentatively TRBD1 or TRBD2 (5 bases each). Between the trimmed V and J ends, which lost 5 bases and 3 bases, there was a span of 14 bases. CDR3 length: 14 residues. Germline CDR1 KGHSH, CDR2 LQKENI. The CDR3 coding sequence is TGTGCCAGCTCAAGGGGTTCGGGATTCTACGAGCAGTACTTC. Translation: CASSRGSGFYEQYF.

V is TRBV20-1 and J is TRBJ1-1, with 9 bases that match TRBD1. CDR1 DFQATT and CDR2 SNEGSKA come from the germline V gene (reference sequence). CDR3 length: 14 residues. V shed 3 bases, J shed 3 bases, and the junction held 5 bases outside the gene matches. The CDR3 bases are TGCAGTGCTAGTACAGGGGGCGTCGACACTGAAGCTTTCTTT. Encoded protein: CSASTGGVDTEAFF.

This clone came up once. The chain links TRBV5-5 to TRBJ1-2; D gene unclear. V lost 2 bases to trimming and J lost 11 bases, with 13 bases between them. CDR3 length equals 12 residues. Per germline, CDR1 SGHKS and CDR2 YYEKEE (reference sequence). CDR3 residues: CASSFPSRRYTF. CDR3 DNA: TGTGCCAGCAGCTTCCCCAGCAGGCGATACACCTTC. The variable domain in full, completed from reference TRBV5-5 and TRBJ1-2, reads DAGVTQSPTHLIKTRGQQVTLRCSPISGHKSVSWYQQVLGQGPQFIFQYYEKEERGRGNFPDRFSARQFPNYSSELNVNALLLGDSALYLCASSFPSRRYTFGSGTRLTVV.

This sequence joins TRBV2 and TRBJ1-2, with D unresolved. The CDR3 is 12 residues long. With 8 bases removed from V and 5 bases from J, the gap between germline ends came to 12 bases. The germline CDR1 and CDR2 sequences are SNHLY and FYNNEI. This chain's CDR3 is CASRLVGYGYTF. The CDR3 nucleotides are TGTGCCAGCCGTCTAGTAGGTTATGGCTACACCTTC. The full variable domain, with the rest looked up from reference TRBV2 and TRBJ1-2, is EPEVTQTPSHQVTQMGQEVILRCVPISNHLYFYWYRQILGQKVEFLVSFYNNEISEKSEIFDDQFSVERPDGSNFTLKIRSTKLEDSAMYFCASRLVGYGYTFGSGTRLTVV.

The chain employs TRBV30 and TRBJ2-2; D is perhaps TRBD2 (5 bases). The CDR3 length is 15 residues. Looked up from germline, CDR1 is GTSNPN and CDR2 is SVGIG (reference sequence). Trimming pared 4 bases from V and 6 bases from J, leaving 18 bases between. CDR3 in DNA: TGTGCCTGGAAGAAGGTCGGGGTGGTCGCCGGGGAGCTGTTTTTT. It is translated as CAWKKVGVVAGELFF.

The chain has TRBV11-3 and TRBJ1-2, with 10 bases matching TRBD1. Trimming at V came to 5 bases and at J to 8 bases, leaving 17 bases not matched to a gene. Germline CDR1 is SGHNT and CDR2 is YENEEA. The CDR3 extends over 17 amino acids. DNA for the CDR3: TGTGCCAGCAGCAGGCGCCGGGACAGGGGCTCTTTGGGGGGCTACACCTTC. Protein: CASSRRRDRGSLGGYTF.

The V gene is TRBV27, the J gene TRBJ1-1; 7 bases map to TRBD1. Unmatched junction bases numbered 8, after V lost 6 bases and J lost 4 bases. The CDR3 length is 14 residues. The germline V gene has CDR1 MNHEY and CDR2 SMNVEV (reference sequence). CDR3 bases: TGTGCCAGCAGCCAACAGGGGCGAGGCACTGAAGCTTTCTTT. Its translation: CASSQQGRGTEAFF.

Concerning this clone itself: One end of the junction fails to match germline, which may point to a read error. The chain joins TRBV2 to TRBJ1-1; 10 nucleotides align to TRBD1. Germline assignment: CDR1 SNHLY and CDR2 FYNNEI. The CDR3 has 12 amino acids. The CDR3 loop reads CASSQGGTGVVF. The CDR3 bases are TGTGCCAGCAGCCAGGGCGGGACAGGGGTTGTCTTT.

J is TRBJ1-1 and V is TRBV30; D unclear. Germline lookup yields CDR1 GTSNPN and CDR2 SVGIG (reference sequence). The CDR3 sequence is 17 residues long. Trimming shortened V by 0 bases and J by 7 bases, and 24 bases separated the two germline ends. The CDR3 reads CAWSVDHWGQKPNEAFF. CDR3 in DNA: TGTGCCTGGAGTGTGGATCATTGGGGTCAGAAACCCAATGAAGCTTTCTTT.

The V call is TRBV6-1, the J call TRBJ1-1; D call uncertain. Deletions cut 1 base from V and 6 bases from J, with 12 bases between. CDR1 and CDR2 (germline): MNHNS, SASEGT. The CDR3 extends over 14 amino acids. CDR3 residues: CASSEEPGVAEAFF. CDR3 DNA sequence: TGTGCCAGCAGTGAAGAGCCGGGCGTCGCTGAAGCTTTCTTT.

This sequence joins TRBV21-1 and TRBJ2-2. TRBV21-1 is a known pseudogene. The CDR3 length is 18 residues. This CDR3 reads CASSKEGRTPSNTGELFF. CDR3 DNA sequence: TGTGCCAGCAGCAAAGAAGGACGTACACCATCGAACACCGGGGAGCTGTTTTTT.

This clone was seen a single time. The chain recombines TRBV19 with TRBJ2-7, with D possibly TRBD2 on 6 matching bases. CDR3 size: 14 residues. CDR1 and CDR2 (germline): LNHDA, SQIVND (reference sequence). Trimming took 6 bases from V and 1 from J, leaving 13 bases between them. In DNA form, the CDR3 reads TGTGCCAGTAGAAGGGCAGGGAGGTCCTACGAGCAGTACTTC. Residues: CASRRAGRSYEQYF. The complete variable domain, with remaining parts taken from reference TRBV19 and TRBJ2-7, reads DGGITQSPKYLFRKEGQNVTLSCEQNLNHDAMYWYRQDPGQGLRLIYYSQIVNDFQKGDIAEGYSVSREKKESFPLTVTSAQKNPTAFYLCASRRAGRSYEQYFGPGTRLTVT.

This chain uses TRBV30 with TRBJ1-5, with D hard to call. Germline values: CDR1 GTSNPN, CDR2 SVGIG (reference sequence). Between the trimmed V and J ends, which lost 3 bases and 5 bases, there was a span of 11 bases. The CDR3 has 13 amino acids. CDR3 in amino acids: CAWRADGHQPQHF. The DNA for the CDR3 is TGTGCCTGGAGAGCGGACGGGCATCAGCCCCAGCATTTT.

V usage is TRBV23-1 and J usage is TRBJ1-6; unclear D gene. TRBV23-1 is identified as an open reading frame with a role that is uncertain. The CDR3 contains 13 residues. V gave up 0 bases and J gave up 14 bases, with 11 bases separating them. The CDR3 DNA reads TGCGCCAGCAGTCAATCATGCGAATTCACCCTCCACTTT. As protein: CASSQSCEFTLHF.